The entry below gives a single T cell receptor (beta chain) sequence along with its context. This record comes from a study of blood T cell repertoires in COVID-19. The table came from immunoSEQ multiplex PCR; TCRdb's copy has only in-frame clones and leaves some out. Of a few hundred thousand clones listed, roughly 91% are singletons. Germline trimming cut 4 bases from V and 2 bases from J; bases unmatched to any gene: 13. CDR1 is SGDLS and CDR2 is YYNGEE in the germline V gene. CDR3 length equals 18 residues. Sequencing input: PBMCs or T cells enriched from blood (not recorded which). J is TRBJ2-3 and V is TRBV9, with 10 bases aligning to TRBD2. The TCR originated in a woman aged 45-65 years who had been exposed to COVID-19. The CDR3 DNA is TGTGCCAGCAGCCCTCGAGGAGGACTAGCGGAGCTCACAGATACGCAGTATTTT. Protein product: CASSPRGGLAELTDTQYF. The full variable domain, rest sourced from reference TRBV9 and TRBJ2-3, is DSGVTQTPKHLITATGQRVTLRCSPRSGDLSVYWYQQSLDQGLQFLIQYYNGEERAKGNILERFSAQQFPDLHSELNLSSLELGDSALYFCASSPRGGLAELTDTQYFGPGTRLTVL.